This T cell receptor beta chain was recorded in a study of blood T cell repertoires in COVID-19. Across the whole study: Samples taken during acute and convalescent COVID-19 were collected in the United States, Italy and Spain. T cells, B-cell-depleted T cells, or PBMCs supplied cDNA or gDNA.

Only in-frame clones appear in the TCRdb table, and some are missing; sequencing was by immunoSEQ multiplex PCR. The sample lists some 100,000 clones, 86% seen once, with under 13% in the top ten. The table lists this clone with a count of one. CDR1 and CDR2 (germline): SGHDT, YYEEEE. This CDR3 comprises 14 residues. V dropped 4 bases and J dropped 1 base, with 11 bases sitting between them. The clonotype was recovered from a man between 45 and 60 years old with acute or convalescent COVID-19. The chain uses TRBV5-6 and TRBJ1-2, with D hard to call. Sequencing input: peripheral blood. CDR3 DNA: TGTGCCAGCAGCCCACCCGGGAGTAACTATGGCTACACCTTC. Amino acids: CASSPPGSNYGYTF.